These 2 T cell receptor beta chains came from one sample sequenced in a study of blood T cell repertoires in COVID-19. The assay was immunoSEQ multiplex PCR, and TCRdb's table has in-frame clones only and misses some. The data hold some 150,000 clones, with approximately 80% observed a single time. The sequencing input was peripheral blood. The receptor source for this set is a woman in her fifties or sixties in a cohort sampled during active or convalescent COVID-19.

This chain connects TRBV9 to TRBJ2-3; the match to TRBD2 covers 7 bases. From germline, CDR1 is SGDLS and CDR2 YYNGEE. V was clipped by 2 bases and J by 1 base; unmatched bases: 4. This CDR3 region has 15 residues. As DNA, the CDR3 is TGTGCCAGCAGCGTCGAGCGGGGCGGCACAGATACGCAGTATTTT. Amino acid sequence: CASSVERGGTDTQYF. Drawing the rest from reference TRBV9 and TRBJ2-3, the complete variable domain is DSGVTQTPKHLITATGQRVTLRCSPRSGDLSVYWYQQSLDQGLQFLIQYYNGEERAKGNILERFSAQQFPDLHSELNLSSLELGDSALYFCASSVERGGTDTQYFGPGTRLTVL.

The sample holds a few counts of this clone. The V gene is TRBV5-1, the J gene TRBJ1-4; possibly TRBD1 for D (6 bases). CDR3 length: 15 residues. The ends were cut back, 2 bases at V and 6 bases at J, with 14 bases in the middle. Germline values: CDR1 SGHRS, CDR2 YFSETQ. CDR3 protein: CASSFSGSGDEKLFF. CDR3 in DNA: TGCGCCAGCAGCTTCTCAGGGTCAGGGGATGAAAAACTGTTTTTT.